Below are 6 T cell receptor beta chains sequenced from a single sample in a study of cytomegalovirus exposure and HLA in healthy donors. Primers for the PCR totalled 60 Vbeta and 13 Jbeta. Repertoires were generated with immunoSEQ multiplex PCR, while TCRdb's copy carries only in-frame clones and drops some. The sample shows about 69,000 clones, 76% of them seen only once. Source material: PBMCs. The receptors derive from a man younger than 30 in good health and CMV-seronegative.

This chain uses TRBV7-8 with TRBJ1-1, with TRBD1 matching 7 bases. CDR1 SGHVS and CDR2 FQNEAQ come from the germline V gene. V trimming: 5 bases; J trimming: 1 base; junction bases outside the gene matches: 4. CDR3 length: 14 amino acids. This chain's CDR3 is CASSQGTANTEAFF. For the CDR3, the DNA is TGTGCCAGCAGCCAGGGGACAGCGAACACTGAAGCTTTCTTT.

In the case of this clone: One end of the junction does not line up with germline, which may come from a read error. The chain has TRBV7-9 and TRBJ2-1; TRBD2 agrees at 12 bases. Germline V CDR1 and CDR2: SEHNR, FQNEAQ (reference sequence). This CDR3 contains 16 residues. The CDR3 nucleotides are TGTTCCAGCAGCCTCCGACTAGCGGGGGCTTACAATGAGCAGTTCTTC. This codes for CSSSLRLAGAYNEQFF.

The gene calls are TRBV7-2 and TRBJ1-2, with D tentatively TRBD1 (6 bases). This CDR3 has 12 amino acids. Germline V gene sequence: CDR1 SGHTA, CDR2 FQGNSA. V lost 3 bases and J lost 5, with 7 bases in between. CDR3 loop: CASSFQGYGYTF. The CDR3 DNA sequence: TGTGCCAGCAGCTTCCAGGGGTATGGCTACACCTTC.

The V and J genes are TRBV4-1 and TRBJ2-7, with a tentative D call TRBD2 (7 bases). The CDR3 length is 16 residues. V lost 3 bases, J lost 2 bases, and 17 bases lay in between. CDR1 is MGHRA, CDR2 YSYEKL, per germline. The CDR3 DNA follows: TGCGCCAGCAGCCACAGAGGGGGGGTGGGGGCCTACGAGCAGTACTTC. This translates into CASSHRGGVGAYEQYF.

This chain connects TRBV10-2 to TRBJ1-1, with a weak D call TRBD1 (5 bases). V dropped 3 bases and J dropped 0 bases, with 5 bases sitting between them. This CDR3 is 13 amino acids long. Per germline, CDR1 WSHSY and CDR2 SAAADI. The CDR3: CASSEGVNTEAFF. DNA of the CDR3: TGCGCCAGCAGTGAAGGGGTGAACACTGAAGCTTTCTTT.

The gene calls are TRBV14 and TRBJ2-1; D is uncertain. This CDR3 has 12 amino acids. The germline V gene has CDR1 SGHDN and CDR2 FVKESK. Trimming left V 2 bases short and J 7 bases short, with 6 bases between. CDR3 region: CASSQLLNEQFF. In DNA form, the CDR3 reads TGTGCCAGCAGCCAACTGCTAAATGAGCAGTTCTTC.